Listed below are T cell receptor beta chains from one sample, sequenced in a study of PD-L1 blockade in urothelial cancer. Generated by immunoSEQ multiplex PCR, the TCRdb table keeps only in-frame clones and is missing some. This sample has tens of thousands of clones, with roughly 86% found just once. The material was PBMCs, obtained around atezolizumab (anti-PD-L1) treatment. The receptors shown here come from a man aged 55-75 years with urothelial cancer. CDR3s include the opening cysteine and the closing phenylalanine or tryptophan. A D gene is named only where the DNA matches it firmly. Size tells how often a clone was seen (once, few, many) or the class of an expanded clone, and some rows leave it out.

clone_size j_call d_call v_call cdr3_aa cdr3_nt
once TRBJ2-3 TRBD2 TRBV9 CASSVAGLAGTDTQYF TGTGCCAGCAGCGTAGCGGGACTAGCCGGCACAGATACGCAGTATTTT
- TRBJ1-4 - TRBV6-5 CASSQTENEKLFF TGTGCCAGCAGCCAGACGGAGAATGAAAAACTGTTTTTT
- TRBJ1-5 - TRBV6-1 CASSVTSGSYQPQHF TGTGCCAGCAGTGTTACATCAGGGTCCTATCAGCCCCAGCATTTT
- TRBJ2-3 - TRBV5-1 CASSPAAAPTDTQYF TGCGCCAGCAGCCCCGCGGCGGCCCCCACAGATACGCAGTATTTT
- TRBJ2-1 - TRBV5-6 CASSFGLYNEQFF TGTGCCAGCAGTTTCGGACTTTACAATGAGCAGTTCTTC
- TRBJ1-5 TRBD1 TRBV7-2 CASSRQQGVGQPQHF TGTGCCAGCAGCCGCCAACAGGGGGTAGGTCAGCCCCAGCATTTT
- TRBJ1-6 TRBD1 TRBV18 CASSRGTGQSSYNSPLHF TGTGCCAGCTCACGCGGGACAGGCCAGAGCTCCTATAATTCACCCCTCCACTTT
few TRBJ1-1 - TRBV20-1 CSARGQVAFF TGCAGTGCTAGAGGACAGGTGGCTTTCTTT
- TRBJ2-3 TRBD2 TRBV9 CASSVASGGPRTDTQYF TGTGCCAGCAGCGTAGCGAGCGGGGGGCCTCGCACAGATACGCAGTATTTT
- TRBJ2-3 - TRBV9 CASSVEGGRTDTQYF TGTGCCAGCAGCGTAGAGGGGGGGAGGACAGATACGCAGTATTTT